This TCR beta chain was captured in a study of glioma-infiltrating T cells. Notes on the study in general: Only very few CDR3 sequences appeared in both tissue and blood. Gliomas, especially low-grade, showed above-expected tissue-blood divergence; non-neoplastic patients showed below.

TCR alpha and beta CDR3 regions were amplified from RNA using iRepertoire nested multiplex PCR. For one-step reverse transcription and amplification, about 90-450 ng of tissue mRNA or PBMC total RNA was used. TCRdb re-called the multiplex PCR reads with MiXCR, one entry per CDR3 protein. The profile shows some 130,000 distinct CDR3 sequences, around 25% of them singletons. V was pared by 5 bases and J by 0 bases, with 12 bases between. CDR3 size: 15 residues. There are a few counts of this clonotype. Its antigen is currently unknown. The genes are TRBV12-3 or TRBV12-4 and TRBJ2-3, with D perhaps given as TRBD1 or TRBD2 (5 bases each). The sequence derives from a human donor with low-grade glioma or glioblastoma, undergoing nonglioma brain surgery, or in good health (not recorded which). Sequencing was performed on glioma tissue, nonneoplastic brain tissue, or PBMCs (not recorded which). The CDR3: CASSRRGDSTDTQYF. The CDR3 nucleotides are TGTGCCAGCAGTCGCCGAGGGGACAGCACAGATACGCAGTATTTT.